The next 2 T cell receptor beta chains were all read from a single sample in a study of OX40 agonist ivuxolimab in advanced cancers. Data came from immunoSEQ multiplex PCR; TCRdb stores just in-frame clones and leaves some out. Of roughly 35,000 clones listed, around 92% are singletons. The sample here was CD4+ or CD8+ T cells sorted from blood, taken in a trial of the OX40 agonist ivuxolimab. Receptor source: an adult with an advanced solid tumor such as melanoma, head and neck, liver or kidney cancer.

The chain joins TRBV6-7 to TRBJ2-1; D perhaps matches TRBD2 (6 bases). TRBV6-7 is noted as an ORF with a role that remains uncertain. With 5 bases removed from V and 4 bases from J, the gap between germline ends came to 24 bases. The CDR3 totals 18 residues. CDR3 amino acids: CASSRWRSGPVGYNEQFF. The CDR3 coding sequence is TGTGCCAGCAGTCGCTGGCGTAGCGGTCCTGTGGGTTACAATGAGCAGTTCTTC.

This rearrangement joins TRBV13 to TRBJ1-3; the match to TRBD1 covers 8 bases. CDR1 and CDR2 from the germline V gene are PRHDT and FYEKMQ (reference sequence). The CDR3 runs 17 residues. Unmatched junction bases numbered 4, after V lost 0 bases and J lost 0 bases. The CDR3 nucleotides are TGTGCCAGCAGCTTAGGCAGACAGGGGCCCTCTGGAAACACCATATATTTT. It is translated as CASSLGRQGPSGNTIYF.